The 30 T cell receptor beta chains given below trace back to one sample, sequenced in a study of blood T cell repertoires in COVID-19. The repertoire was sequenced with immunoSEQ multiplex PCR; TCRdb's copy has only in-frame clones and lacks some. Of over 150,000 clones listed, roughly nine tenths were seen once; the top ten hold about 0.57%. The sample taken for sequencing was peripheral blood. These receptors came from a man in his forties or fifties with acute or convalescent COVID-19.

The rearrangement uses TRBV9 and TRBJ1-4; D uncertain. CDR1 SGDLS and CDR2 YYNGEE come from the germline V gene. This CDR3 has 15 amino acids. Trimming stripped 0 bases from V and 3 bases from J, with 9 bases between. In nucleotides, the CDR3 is TGTGCCAGCAGCGTAGGCGTTCTGTCTAATGAAAAACTGTTTTTT. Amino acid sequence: CASSVGVLSNEKLFF.

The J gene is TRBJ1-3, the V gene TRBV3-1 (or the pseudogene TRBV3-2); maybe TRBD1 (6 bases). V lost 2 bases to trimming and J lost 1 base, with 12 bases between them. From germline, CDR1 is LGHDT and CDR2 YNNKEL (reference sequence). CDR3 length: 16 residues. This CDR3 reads CASSQQGRRSGNTIYF. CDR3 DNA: TGTGCCAGCAGCCAACAGGGGCGCCGTTCTGGAAACACCATATATTTT.

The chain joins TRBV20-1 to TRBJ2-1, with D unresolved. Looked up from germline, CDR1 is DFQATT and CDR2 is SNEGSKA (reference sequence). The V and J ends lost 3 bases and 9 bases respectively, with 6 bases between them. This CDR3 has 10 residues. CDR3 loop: CSASWSEQFF. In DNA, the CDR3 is TGCAGTGCTAGTTGGAGTGAGCAGTTCTTC.

This CDR3 is CASSQSAWGGSNIQYF. CDR3 in DNA: TGTGCCAGCAGTCAATCTGCCTGGGGGGGATCAAACATTCAGTACTTC. The genes are TRBV27 and TRBJ2-4; 7 bases line up with TRBD2. This CDR3 is 16 amino acids long. CDR1 is MNHEY, CDR2 SMNVEV, per germline (reference sequence). The junction had 13 bases not matched to a gene; V was cut back by 5 bases and J by 6 bases.

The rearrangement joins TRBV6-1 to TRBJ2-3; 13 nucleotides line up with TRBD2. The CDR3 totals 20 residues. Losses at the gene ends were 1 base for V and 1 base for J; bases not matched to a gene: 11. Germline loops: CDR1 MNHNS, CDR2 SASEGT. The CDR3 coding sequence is TGTGCCAGCAGTGAAGGGAAAGGACTAGCGGGGGTGTGGGGCACAGATACGCAGTATTTT. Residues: CASSEGKGLAGVWGTDTQYF.

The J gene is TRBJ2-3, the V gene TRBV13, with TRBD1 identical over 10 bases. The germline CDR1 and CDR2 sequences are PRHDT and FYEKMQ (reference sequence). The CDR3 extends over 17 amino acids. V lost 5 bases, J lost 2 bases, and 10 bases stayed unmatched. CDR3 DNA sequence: TGTGCCAGCAGCACCAGTCCGGGACAGGGGACCACAGATACGCAGTATTTT. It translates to CASSTSPGQGTTDTQYF. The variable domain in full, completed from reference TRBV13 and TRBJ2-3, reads AAGVIQSPRHLIKEKRETATLKCYPIPRHDTVYWYQQGPGQDPQFLISFYEKMQSDKGSIPDRFSAQQFSDYHSELNMSSLELGDSALYFCASSTSPGQGTTDTQYFGPGTRLTVL.

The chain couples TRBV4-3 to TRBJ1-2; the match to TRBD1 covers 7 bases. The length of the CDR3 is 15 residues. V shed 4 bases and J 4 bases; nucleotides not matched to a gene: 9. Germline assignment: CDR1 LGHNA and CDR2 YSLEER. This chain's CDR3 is CASSPVLSGGYGYTF. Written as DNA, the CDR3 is TGCGCCAGCAGCCCCGTTCTGTCAGGGGGCTATGGCTACACCTTC.

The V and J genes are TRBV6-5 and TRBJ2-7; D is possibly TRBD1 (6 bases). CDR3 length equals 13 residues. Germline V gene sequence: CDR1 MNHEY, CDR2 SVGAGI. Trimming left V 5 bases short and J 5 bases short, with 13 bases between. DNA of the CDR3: TGTGCCAGCAGTCCCCGGGACAACCACGAGCAGTACGTC. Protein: CASSPRDNHEQYV.

The CDR3 sequence is CASSQDPSPSGNTIYF. Here the CDR3 DNA reads TGTGCCAGCAGCCAAGATCCCAGTCCTTCTGGAAACACCATATATTTT. The V and J genes are TRBV3-1 (or the pseudogene TRBV3-2) and TRBJ1-3, with no clear D. CDR1 and CDR2 (germline): LGHDT, YNNKEL (reference sequence). The CDR3 loop spans 16 amino acids. Trimming left V 0 bases short and J 1 base short, with 10 bases between.

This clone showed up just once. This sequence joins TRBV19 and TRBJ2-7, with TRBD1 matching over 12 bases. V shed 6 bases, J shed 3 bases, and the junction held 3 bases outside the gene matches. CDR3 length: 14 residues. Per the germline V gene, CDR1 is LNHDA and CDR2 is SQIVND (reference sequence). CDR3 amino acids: CASRGQGAGYEQYF. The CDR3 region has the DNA TGTGCCAGTAGGGGACAGGGGGCCGGCTACGAGCAGTACTTC.

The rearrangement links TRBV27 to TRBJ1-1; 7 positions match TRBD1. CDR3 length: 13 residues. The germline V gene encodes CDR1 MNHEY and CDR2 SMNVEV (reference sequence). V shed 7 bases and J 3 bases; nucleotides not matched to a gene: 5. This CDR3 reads CASMAGGDTEAFF. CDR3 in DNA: TGTGCCAGCATGGCAGGGGGAGACACTGAAGCTTTCTTT.

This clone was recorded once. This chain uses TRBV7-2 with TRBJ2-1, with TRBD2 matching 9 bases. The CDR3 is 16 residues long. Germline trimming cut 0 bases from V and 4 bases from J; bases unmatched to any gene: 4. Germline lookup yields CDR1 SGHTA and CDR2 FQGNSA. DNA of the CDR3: TGTGCCAGCAGCTTAGCGGCTAGCGGGACTTACAATGAGCAGTTCTTC. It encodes CASSLAASGTYNEQFF.

CDR3 sequence reads: CASMGATGKLDTQYF. The CDR3 DNA is TGTGCCAGTATGGGGGCGACAGGGAAATTGGATACGCAGTATTTT. The chain recombines TRBV19 with TRBJ2-3; 7 nucleotides agree with TRBD1. V shed 7 bases, J shed 6 bases, and the junction held 13 bases outside the gene matches. Germline CDR1 reads LNHDA; CDR2 reads SQIVND (reference sequence). The CDR3 length is 15 residues. The whole variable domain, filled in from reference TRBV19 and TRBJ2-3, reads DGGITQSPKYLFRKEGQNVTLSCEQNLNHDAMYWYRQDPGQGLRLIYYSQIVNDFQKGDIAEGYSVSREKKESFPLTVTSAQKNPTAFYLCASMGATGKLDTQYFGPGTRLTVL.

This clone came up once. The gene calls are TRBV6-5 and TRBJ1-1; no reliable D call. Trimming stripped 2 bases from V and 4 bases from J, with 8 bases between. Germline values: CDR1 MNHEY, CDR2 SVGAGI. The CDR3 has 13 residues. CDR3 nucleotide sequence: TGTGCCAGCAGTTACAGCCCGTTCACTGAAGCTTTCTTT. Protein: CASSYSPFTEAFF.

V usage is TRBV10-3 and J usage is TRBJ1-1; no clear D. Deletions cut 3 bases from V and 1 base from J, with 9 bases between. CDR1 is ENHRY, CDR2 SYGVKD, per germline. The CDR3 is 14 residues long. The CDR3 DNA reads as TGTGCCATCAGTGAACGGAGTGAGAACACTGAAGCTTTCTTT. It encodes CAISERSENTEAFF.

Here the CDR3 DNA reads TGTGCCAGCAGCATCCCCGGCGGTGGAAACACCATATATTTT. Translated, it gives CASSIPGGGNTIYF. The V and J genes are TRBV7-9 and TRBJ1-3; D gene uncertain. From germline, CDR1 is SEHNR and CDR2 FQNEAQ (reference sequence). The CDR3 extends over 14 amino acids. Trimming took 5 bases from V and 3 from J, leaving 11 bases between them.

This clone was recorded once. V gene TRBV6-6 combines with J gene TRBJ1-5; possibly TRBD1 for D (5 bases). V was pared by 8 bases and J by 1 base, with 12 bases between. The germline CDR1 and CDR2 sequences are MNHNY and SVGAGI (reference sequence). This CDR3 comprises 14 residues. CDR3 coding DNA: TGTGCCAGCCTAACGGGGGGGAGCAATCAGCCCCAGCATTTT. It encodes CASLTGGSNQPQHF.

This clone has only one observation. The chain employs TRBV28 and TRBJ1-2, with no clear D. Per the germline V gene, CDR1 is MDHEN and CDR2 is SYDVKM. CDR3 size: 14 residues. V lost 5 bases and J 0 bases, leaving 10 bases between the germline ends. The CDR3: CASSTAAANYGYTF. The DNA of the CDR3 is TGTGCCAGCAGTACCGCGGCGGCTAACTATGGCTACACCTTC.

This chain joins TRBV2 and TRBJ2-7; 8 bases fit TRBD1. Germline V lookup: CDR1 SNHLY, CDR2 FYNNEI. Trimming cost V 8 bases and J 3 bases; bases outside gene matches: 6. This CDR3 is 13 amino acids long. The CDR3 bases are TGTGCCAGCGGCAGACAGGGGATCTACGAGCAGTACTTC. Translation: CASGRQGIYEQYF. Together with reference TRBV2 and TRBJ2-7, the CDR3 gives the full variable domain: EPEVTQTPSHQVTQMGQEVILRCVPISNHLYFYWYRQILGQKVEFLVSFYNNEISEKSEIFDDQFSVERPDGSNFTLKIRSTKLEDSAMYFCASGRQGIYEQYFGPGTRLTVT.

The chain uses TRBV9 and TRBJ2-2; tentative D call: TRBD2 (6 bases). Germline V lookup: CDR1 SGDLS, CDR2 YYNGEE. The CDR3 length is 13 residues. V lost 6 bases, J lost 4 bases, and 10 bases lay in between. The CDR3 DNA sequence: TGTGCCAGCACCCCAGCGGGCACCGGGGAGCTGTTTTTT. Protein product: CASTPAGTGELFF.

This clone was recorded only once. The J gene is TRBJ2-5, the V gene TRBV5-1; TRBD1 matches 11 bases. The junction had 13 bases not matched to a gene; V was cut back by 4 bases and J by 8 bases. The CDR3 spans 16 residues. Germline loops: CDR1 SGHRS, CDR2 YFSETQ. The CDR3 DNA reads TGCGCCAGCAGCCAGGGACAGGGGGACCCACTGGAAACCCAGTACTTC. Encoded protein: CASSQGQGDPLETQYF.

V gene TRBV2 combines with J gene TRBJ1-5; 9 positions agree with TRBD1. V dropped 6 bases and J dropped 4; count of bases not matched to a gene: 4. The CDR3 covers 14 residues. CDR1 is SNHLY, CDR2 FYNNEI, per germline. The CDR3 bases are TGTGCCAGCAGAGCGGACAGGGGAAATCAGCCCCAGCATTTT. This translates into CASRADRGNQPQHF.

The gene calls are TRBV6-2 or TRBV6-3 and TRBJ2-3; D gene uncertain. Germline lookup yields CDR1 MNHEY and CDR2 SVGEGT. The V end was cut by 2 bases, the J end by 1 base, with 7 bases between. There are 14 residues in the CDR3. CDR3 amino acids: CASSYVARTDTQYF. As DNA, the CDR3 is TGTGCCAGCAGTTACGTGGCTCGCACAGATACGCAGTATTTT.

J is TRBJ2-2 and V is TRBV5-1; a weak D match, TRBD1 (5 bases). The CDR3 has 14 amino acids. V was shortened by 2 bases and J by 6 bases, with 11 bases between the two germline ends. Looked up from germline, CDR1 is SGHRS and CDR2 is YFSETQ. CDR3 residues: CASSFNSQAGELFF. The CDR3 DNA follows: TGCGCCAGCAGCTTCAACTCACAGGCCGGGGAGCTGTTTTTT.

CDR3 region: CASSWRSQATNEKLFF. The CDR3 DNA sequence: TGTGCCAGCAGTTGGAGGTCTCAAGCAACTAATGAAAAACTGTTTTTT. J is TRBJ1-4 and V is TRBV28; D not certain. In germline, CDR1 is MDHEN, CDR2 SYDVKM. The V end was cut by 4 bases, the J end by 0 bases, with 12 bases between. The CDR3 has 16 amino acids.

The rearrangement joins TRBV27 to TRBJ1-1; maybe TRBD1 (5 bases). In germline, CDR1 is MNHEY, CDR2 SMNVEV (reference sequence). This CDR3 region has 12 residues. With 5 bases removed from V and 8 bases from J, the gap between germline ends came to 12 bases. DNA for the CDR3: TGTGCCAGCAGTACCGGGGGTGGCGAAGCTTTCTTT. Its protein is CASSTGGGEAFF.

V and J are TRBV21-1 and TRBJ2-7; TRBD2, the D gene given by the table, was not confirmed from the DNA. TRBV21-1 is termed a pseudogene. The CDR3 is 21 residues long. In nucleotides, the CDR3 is TGTGCCAGCAGCAAAGGGGGATTTTTTGGGGGACTACCCGGACCCGGCTACGAGCAGTACTTC. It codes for CASSKGGFFGGLPGPGYEQYF.

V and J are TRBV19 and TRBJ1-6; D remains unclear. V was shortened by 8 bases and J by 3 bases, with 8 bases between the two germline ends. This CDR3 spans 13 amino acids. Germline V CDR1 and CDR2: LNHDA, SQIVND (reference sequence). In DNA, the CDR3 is TGTGCCAGTTCCGGGGACTATAATTCACCCCTCCACTTT. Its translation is CASSGDYNSPLHF.

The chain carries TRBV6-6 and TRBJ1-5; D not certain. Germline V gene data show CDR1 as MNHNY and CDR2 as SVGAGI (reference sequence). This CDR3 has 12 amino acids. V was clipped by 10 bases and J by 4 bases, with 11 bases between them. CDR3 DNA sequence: TGTGCCATCTCCCGAGGGAATCAGCCCCAGCATTTT. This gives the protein CAISRGNQPQHF.

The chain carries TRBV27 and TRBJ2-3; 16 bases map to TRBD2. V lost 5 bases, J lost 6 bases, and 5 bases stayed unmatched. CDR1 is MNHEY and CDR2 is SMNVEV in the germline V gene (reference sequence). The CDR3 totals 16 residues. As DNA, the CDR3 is TGTGCCAGCAGTGCCGGGACTAGCGGGAGGGGTGATACGCAGTATTTT. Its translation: CASSAGTSGRGDTQYF.